This entry features one T cell receptor (beta chain) sequence. The method was immunoSEQ multiplex PCR; TCRdb's version includes in-frame clones alone and lacks a portion of them. In the table there are almost 70,000 clones, over 70% of which are singletons. The data derive from a study of T cell responses to AZD1222 COVID-19 vaccine. Pooled samples include second doses given at about 4 or 12 weeks. Trimming pared 5 bases from V and 5 bases from J, leaving 15 bases between. The germline V gene encodes CDR1 MNHNY and CDR2 SVGAGI (reference sequence). The CDR3 sequence is 14 residues long. The chain couples TRBV6-6 to TRBJ1-1; D not certain. This receptor was identified in an adult who received the AZD1222 COVID-19 vaccine. Material: peripheral blood, obtained 28 days after the second AZD1222 dose. CDR3 bases: TGTGCCAGCAGTAATAGACCCGGGTGGACTGAAGCTTTCTTT. This codes for CASSNRPGWTEAFF.